The present T cell receptor (beta chain) was sequenced within a study of radiation and T cells in renal cell carcinoma. Study results and caveats: Tumor samples were small regions of roughly 1 g.

Treatment meaning: treatment-naive control, cytoreductive nephrectomy. Treatment-naive patients without radiation supplied the control tumors at nephrectomy. The protocol was immunoSEQ multiplex PCR, while the TCRdb copy is restricted to in-frame clones and leaves out a portion. The table shows 12,000 to 15,000 clones, with roughly three fifths occurring only once. In this sample, this clone is medium-sized. Its antigen is as yet unknown. Trimming at V came to 6 bases and at J to 8 bases, leaving 8 bases not matched to a gene. The CDR3 sequence is 14 residues long. Looked up from germline, CDR1 is LGHNT and CDR2 is FRNRAP.

The chain employs TRBV12-5 and TRBJ1-5, with 9 bases fitting TRBD1. The source was tumor tissue, collected from a patient whose treatment was nephrectomy without radiotherapy. The receptor was derived from a man aged 50-59 years with renal cell carcinoma. The CDR3 nucleotides read TGTGCTAGTGGGTCCACAGGGGGCGGGAAGCCCCAGCATTTT. Protein sequence: CASGSTGGGKPQHF.